This entry describes one TCR beta chain. Its antigen remains unidentified. The input lacks base qualities; no much larger clone sits a single base away. Participants in the prospective study were enrolled through a virtual design, were aged roughly 18 to 100 years, and lived in 20 to 30 United States geographic areas. In the prospective study, cohorts were assigned on the basis of participant-reported clinical history obtained from a screening survey and a study questionnaire. ImmuneRACE Cohort 3 recovered participants were defined by two consecutive negative NP/OP PCR tests, healthcare professional clearance, or symptom resolution. Mobile phlebotomists in the prospective study collected whole blood, serum and a nasopharyngeal or oropharyngeal swab from every participant. Participants in the prospective study had the option to provide additional blood draws and questionnaires over a roughly two-month period. Before DNA extraction, blood samples from the prospective study were shipped at room temperature or frozen.

This record comes from a study of blood T cell repertoires in COVID-19 (dated by TCRdb to 2018 to 2020). Context from the whole study: Samples from collaborators originated in the United States, Italy and Spain and spanned both the acute and convalescent phases of COVID-19. The prospective study material was composed of cDNA or gDNA derived from T cells, B-cell-depleted T cells, or PBMCs. The dataset comprised deeply sampled blood TCRbeta repertoires from subjects exposed to, actively infected with, or recovered from COVID-19. A freely available public database, intended as a resource for researchers studying the immune response to SARS-CoV-2, is where the repertoires were released. Samples came from the ongoing ImmuneRACE study (first 160 participants) plus 1,254 subjects from 6 global collaborators. Nearly every sample came with metadata listing a de-identified subject ID, COVID-19 status, age in years and sex. HLA class I and class II types, where available, came from metadata supplied by the sample provider rather than from assay-based typing. What the work shows at the level of the full study, not this receptor alone: Clinical and demographic metadata were provided uncurated, with the amount varying by source and participant.

TCRbeta CDR3 regions were amplified from genomic DNA by means of the immunoSEQ Assay, a bias-controlled multiplex PCR. Processing in the source paper ran as follows. Within the assay, amplification of reference gene primers was used to estimate how many nucleated cells each sample contained. To quantify the absolute abundance of each unique TCRbeta CDR3 rearrangement, sequence reads were collapsed and filtered. For each sample, productive Simpson clonality was calculated as the square root of Simpson's diversity index over productive rearrangements. TCRdb obtained this table from immuneACCESS and retained in-frame rearrangements with V and J assigned. These tables miss some clones; where compared with another copy, unresolved V genes account for less than half of the shortfall, and the remainder is unexplained. V, J and clone size were drawn from that table, and D and trimming were deduced from the DNA. In this sample the table shows 150,000 or so clones, approximately 80% of which occur a single time. Jointly, the top ten make up approximately 6% of the sample.

The germline V gene provides CDR1 SGHVS and CDR2 FNYEAQ. V loses 5 bases of germline sequence and J loses 10 bases, and the interval between the two ends is 9 bases. The CDR3 contains 11 residues, cysteine and phenylalanine counted. Only the CDR3 part of the read is kept: 33 bases, read in frame from the first base. This receptor was identified in a man aged 35-49 years who had recovered from COVID-19. This chain is built from TRBV7-6 and TRBJ2-1; TRBD2 might be the D gene, on 5 matching bases. Sequencing used PBMCs or T cells enriched from blood (not recorded which). The encoded CDR3 is CASSLTREQFF. The nucleotide sequence reads as follows: TGTGCCAGCAGCCTAACTAGAGAGCAGTTCTTC.